Listed here are 8 T cell receptor beta chains from one sample, sequenced in a study of T cell responses to AZD1222 COVID-19 vaccine (dated by TCRdb to the early 2020s). Read against the paper, the sample's time point label means: baseline before first vaccination. The protocol used for the library was the immunoSEQ multiplex PCR assay. TCRdb provides this immuneACCESS table in a form limited to in-frame rearrangements. Some clones are lacking; in checked studies, under half of them reflect an unresolved V gene, and why the rest are absent is not known. The sample table contains 180,000 or so clones; only one count was recorded for roughly 94% of them. 0.64% of the sample is taken by the ten largest. The source material was peripheral blood, sampled on day 0 of AZD1222 vaccination. These receptors came from an adult in good health.

J is TRBJ2-7 and V is TRBV7-9, with 10 bases lining up with TRBD1. The CDR3 totals 16 residues. CDR1 and CDR2 from the germline V gene are SEHNR and FQNEAQ (reference sequence). The junction had 4 bases not matched to a gene; V was cut back by 0 bases and J by 2 bases. CDR3 coding DNA: TGTGCCAGCAGCTTAGCGCCGGGACAGGGGACCTACGAGCAGTACTTC. This translates into CASSLAPGQGTYEQYF.

The rearrangement uses TRBV6-2 or TRBV6-3 and TRBJ2-4; 11 bases line up with TRBD2. V trimming: 6 bases; J trimming: 0 bases; junction bases outside the gene matches: 16. The germline V gene encodes CDR1 MNHEY and CDR2 SVGEGT. The CDR3 loop spans 20 amino acids. The CDR3 loop reads CASSTTSGRYANLAKNIQYF. CDR3 sequence (DNA): TGTGCCAGCAGCACAACTAGCGGGAGATATGCTAATCTAGCCAAAAACATTCAGTACTTC.

The V gene is TRBV6-1, the J gene TRBJ1-4, with TRBD1 identical over 7 bases. CDR1 and CDR2 (germline): MNHNS, SASEGT. The junction had 9 bases not matched to a gene; V was cut back by 0 bases and J by 8 bases. The CDR3 totals 16 residues. CDR3 loop: CASSEAPTGAGEKLFF. CDR3 nucleotides: TGTGCCAGCAGTGAAGCGCCCACAGGGGCGGGGGAAAAACTGTTTTTT.

The chain has TRBV5-4 and TRBJ2-2; 7 bases fit TRBD1. The CDR3 is 16 amino acids. The germline V gene encodes CDR1 SGHNT and CDR2 YYREEE (reference sequence). The V and J ends lost 2 bases and 3 bases, in that order; junction bases with no gene match: 7. CDR3 in amino acids: CASSFPRQGYTGELFF. The CDR3, as DNA: TGTGCCAGCAGCTTTCCTCGACAGGGTTACACCGGGGAGCTGTTTTTT.

In its sample, this clone was seen once. J is TRBJ1-1 and V is TRBV4-2; a possible D gene is TRBD1 (6 bases). The CDR3 covers 15 residues. Trimming removed 4 bases at V and 3 bases at J, with 15 bases between. Per germline, CDR1 LGHNA and CDR2 YNFKEQ. The CDR3 bases are TGTGCCAGCAGCCCTTTGGGGGGGCCCGACACTGAAGCTTTCTTT. Translated, it gives CASSPLGGPDTEAFF.

The chain has TRBV28 and TRBJ1-2, with D perhaps matching TRBD1 (6 bases). The germline CDR1 and CDR2 sequences are MDHEN and SYDVKM. The CDR3 is made up of 14 amino acids. Trimming took 8 bases from V and 4 from J, leaving 17 bases between them. The chain's CDR3 is CASEVGAGVYGYTF. DNA of the CDR3: TGTGCCAGCGAGGTGGGGGCTGGCGTCTATGGCTACACCTTC.

The chain joins TRBV9 to TRBJ2-1; 9 bases fit TRBD2. Germline loops: CDR1 SGDLS, CDR2 YYNGEE. Trimming removed 0 bases from V and 13 bases from J; junction bases left unmatched: 8. CDR3 length equals 14 residues. The CDR3 protein is CASSVEGGTSTQFF. CDR3 sequence (DNA): TGTGCCAGCAGCGTAGAGGGGGGGACTAGCACACAGTTCTTC.

The genes are TRBV3-1 (or the pseudogene TRBV3-2) and TRBJ2-1, with D unclear. The ends were cut back, 4 bases at V and 5 bases at J, with 12 bases in the middle. CDR1 is LGHDT and CDR2 is YNNKEL in the germline V gene (reference sequence). The CDR3 contains 14 residues. The CDR3 nucleotides are TGTGCCAGCAGCCTTAGGGTACTAAACAATGAGCAGTTCTTC. This gives the protein CASSLRVLNNEQFF.